These 31 T cell receptor beta chains share one sample of origin, sequenced in a study of blood T cell repertoires in COVID-19. TCRdb's table, derived via immunoSEQ multiplex PCR, lists solely in-frame clones and lacks some. This table holds 200,000 to 300,000 clones, around 86% found once. The specimen sequenced was peripheral blood. Receptors were obtained from a woman aged 55 to 70 with COVID-19, enrolled during active disease.

The gene calls are TRBV28 and TRBJ2-7; 7 bases map to TRBD2. The CDR3 totals 14 residues. CDR1 and CDR2 (germline): MDHEN, SYDVKM. V gave up 6 bases and J gave up 11 bases; unmatched junction bases: 16. CDR3 sequence: CASRPLRRAGAEYF. The CDR3 region has the DNA TGTGCCAGCAGGCCCCTCAGGAGGGCGGGAGCGGAGTACTTC.

The chain combines TRBV7-9 with TRBJ1-4; the D is unclear. The CDR3 is made up of 13 amino acids. The germline V gene has CDR1 SEHNR and CDR2 FQNEAQ (reference sequence). Trimming removed 1 base from V and 6 bases from J, with 6 bases in between. The CDR3 is CASSLGSDEKLFF. The CDR3 DNA follows: TGTGCCAGCAGCTTAGGGTCGGATGAAAAACTGTTTTTT.

This clone appeared once. The gene calls are TRBV30 and TRBJ2-6, with D possibly matching TRBD2 (5 bases). V was pared by 5 bases and J by 0 bases, with 14 bases between. The V gene's germline CDR1 is GTSNPN and CDR2 SVGIG (reference sequence). CDR3 length: 16 amino acids. The CDR3 DNA reads TGTGCCTGGTGCCAACCCGGGATCTCTGGGGCCAACGTCCTGACTTTC. It codes for CAWCQPGISGANVLTF.

V gene TRBV19 combines with J gene TRBJ1-2; no clear D. Germline V gene data show CDR1 as LNHDA and CDR2 as SQIVND (reference sequence). The CDR3 length is 16 residues. Trimming pared 3 bases from V and 3 bases from J, leaving 17 bases between. CDR3 loop: CASSMQRAATYYGYTF. The CDR3, as DNA: TGTGCCAGTAGTATGCAGAGGGCAGCAACTTACTATGGCTACACCTTC.

The gene calls are TRBV9 and TRBJ2-1, with TRBD1 matching over 7 bases. This CDR3 spans 14 amino acids. Germline-derived CDR1 and CDR2 are SGDLS and YYNGEE. With 6 bases clipped from V and 3 bases from J, the junction kept 6 bases outside the gene matches. The CDR3 nucleotides read TGTGCCAGCACCCCGGGACAGTTCTACAATGAGCAGTTCTTC. This codes for CASTPGQFYNEQFF.

The chain joins TRBV14 to TRBJ1-1; 11 bases are shared with TRBD1. There are 16 residues in the CDR3. Trimming cost V 4 bases and J 2 bases; bases outside gene matches: 6. Germline CDR1 SGHDN, CDR2 FVKESK. CDR3 DNA: TGTGCCAGCAGCCTAAGGACAGGGGGCCTTAACACTGAAGCTTTCTTT. It specifies CASSLRTGGLNTEAFF.

The chain has TRBV7-8 and TRBJ2-7; 7 positions agree with TRBD2. The CDR3 totals 15 residues. In germline, CDR1 is SGHVS, CDR2 FQNEAQ. V was pared by 1 base and J by 2 bases, with 5 bases of the junction left unmatched. CDR3 region: CASSLGLAETYEQYF. CDR3 DNA: TGTGCCAGCAGCTTAGGGCTAGCGGAGACCTACGAGCAGTACTTC.

The genes are TRBV29-1 and TRBJ1-1; D possibly corresponds to TRBD1 (5 bases). Germline CDR1 and CDR2: SQVTM and ANQGSEA. V dropped 6 bases and J dropped 0 bases, with 17 bases sitting between them. This CDR3 is built from 15 residues. The DNA for the CDR3 is TGCAGCGTCTCTTCGGGGGGGGGAATGAACACTGAAGCTTTCTTT. It is translated as CSVSSGGGMNTEAFF.

This clone was detected only a few times. This chain connects TRBV15 to TRBJ2-3, with 8 bases that match TRBD2. The V segment lost 1 base and the J segment 0 bases; nucleotides outside the gene matches: 3. There are 16 residues in the CDR3. Per the germline V gene, CDR1 is LNHNV and CDR2 is YYDKDF (reference sequence). Here the CDR3 DNA reads TGTGCCACCAGCAGAGTATCGGGAGGGAGCACAGATACGCAGTATTTT. Amino acid sequence: CATSRVSGGSTDTQYF.

The CDR3: CASSLAQVEQFF. The DNA of the CDR3 is TGCGCCAGCAGCTTGGCACAGGTTGAGCAGTTCTTC. This chain uses TRBV5-1 with TRBJ2-1; D is perhaps TRBD1 (5 bases). CDR1 and CDR2 (germline): SGHRS, YFSETQ. Trimming stripped 0 bases from V and 9 bases from J, with 7 bases between. The CDR3 totals 12 residues.

This clone was found once. The chain employs TRBV11-3 and TRBJ2-3, with 9 bases lining up with TRBD2. Germline V lookup: CDR1 SGHNT, CDR2 YENEEA. This CDR3 contains 15 residues. V was pared by 4 bases and J by 6 bases, with 8 bases of the junction left unmatched. Here the CDR3 reads CASSSLAGVSDTQYF. In DNA form, the CDR3 reads TGTGCCAGCAGCTCCTTAGCGGGGGTTTCGGATACGCAGTATTTT.

The chain employs TRBV19 and TRBJ2-7; D is possibly TRBD2 (6 bases). Trimming took 5 bases from V and 8 from J, leaving 22 bases between them. The germline V gene encodes CDR1 LNHDA and CDR2 SQIVND (reference sequence). The CDR3 has 15 residues. The CDR3 bases are TGTGCCAGTAGTGGCGCGGGGCGGGCTTCTAGTAAGCAGTACTTC. Translating gives CASSGAGRASSKQYF.

The V call is TRBV28, the J call TRBJ2-3; the D gene is possibly TRBD1 (6 bases). V shed 7 bases and J shed 1 base, with 12 bases lying between them. CDR1 MDHEN and CDR2 SYDVKM come from the germline V gene. The CDR3 is 14 residues long. CDR3 bases: TGTGCCAGCACCCTAGGGGGAGGCACAGATACGCAGTATTTT. Protein sequence: CASTLGGGTDTQYF.

This chain links TRBV20-1 with TRBJ1-1; D not resolved. CDR1 DFQATT and CDR2 SNEGSKA come from the germline V gene (reference sequence). The germline V and J ends were trimmed by 3 bases and 9 bases, with 11 bases remaining between them. The CDR3 covers 11 residues. The CDR3 reads CSASGENKAFF. DNA for the CDR3: TGCAGTGCTAGCGGGGAGAATAAAGCTTTCTTT.

The rearrangement links TRBV5-1 to TRBJ2-1; D is unclear. The CDR3 consists of 13 residues. V was clipped by 4 bases and J by 9 bases, with 14 bases between them. CDR1 SGHRS and CDR2 YFSETQ come from the germline V gene. This chain's CDR3 is CASSLGESFEQFF. The CDR3 DNA is TGCGCCAGCAGCCTGGGCGAGAGCTTTGAGCAGTTCTTC. Using reference TRBV5-1 and TRBJ2-1 for the parts outside the CDR3, the full variable domain is KAGVTQTPRYLIKTRGQQVTLSCSPISGHRSVSWYQQTPGQGLQFLFEYFSETQRNKGNFPGRFSGRQFSNSRSEMNVSTLELGDSALYLCASSLGESFEQFFGPGTRLTVL.

The V call is TRBV6-4, the J call TRBJ2-1, with 9 bases fitting TRBD2. Trimming took 5 bases from V and 4 from J; bases not matched to a gene: 6. This CDR3 has 15 amino acids. The germline CDR1 and CDR2 sequences are MRHNA and SNTAGT. In DNA, the CDR3 is TGTGCCAGCAGTACCAATGCGGGAGGGTACAATGAGCAGTTCTTC. As protein: CASSTNAGGYNEQFF.

The genes are TRBV7-9 and TRBJ2-6, with D possibly TRBD1 on 5 matching bases. The ends were cut back, 4 bases at V and 4 bases at J, with 20 bases in the middle. This CDR3 comprises 18 residues. Per the germline V gene, CDR1 is SEHNR and CDR2 is FQNEAQ (reference sequence). CDR3 sequence: CASSSPRQGRLGANVLTF. CDR3 DNA: TGTGCCAGCAGCTCCCCCCGGCAGGGAAGGTTGGGGGCCAACGTCCTGACTTTC.

The chain carries TRBV11-1 and TRBJ1-1, with D possibly TRBD1 on 6 matching bases. The CDR3 contains 16 residues. Germline CDR1 reads SGHAT; CDR2 reads FQDESV (reference sequence). V was cut by 5 bases and J by 3 bases, with 19 bases left in between. As DNA, the CDR3 is TGTGCCAGCAGCAATAAAGTGGGGCAGGGGTACACTGAAGCTTTCTTT. Translated: CASSNKVGQGYTEAFF.

The chain joins TRBV9 to TRBJ2-2; 11 positions match TRBD2. From germline, CDR1 is SGDLS and CDR2 YYNGEE. The CDR3 covers 15 residues. Losses at the gene ends were 0 bases for V and 7 bases for J; bases not matched to a gene: 2. The CDR3 DNA reads TGTGCCAGCAGCGTAGTAGCGGGAGGGCTCGGGGAGCTGTTTTTT. This translates into CASSVVAGGLGELFF.

The rearrangement links TRBV5-1 to TRBJ1-2; weak D call: TRBD1 (5 bases). V lost 1 base and J lost 6, with 13 bases in between. Germline V gene lookup returns CDR1 SGHRS and CDR2 YFSETQ. CDR3 length: 14 amino acids. The CDR3 nucleotides are TGCGCCAGCAGCTTGTGGGGCCAGGGCGATGGCTACACCTTC. Its protein product is CASSLWGQGDGYTF.

This chain uses TRBV28 with TRBJ2-5, with 7 bases that match TRBD2. This CDR3 contains 17 residues. V trimming: 4 bases; J trimming: 5 bases; junction bases outside the gene matches: 16. Germline V CDR1 and CDR2: MDHEN, SYDVKM. The CDR3 sequence is CASSSSGILPIRETQYF. The DNA for the CDR3 is TGTGCCAGCAGTTCCAGCGGGATTCTCCCCATTCGGGAGACCCAGTACTTC. The full variable domain, in which reference TRBV28 and TRBJ2-5 provide the parts outside the CDR3, is DVKVTQSSRYLVKRTGEKVFLECVQDMDHENMFWYRQDPGLGLRLIYFSYDVKMKEKGDIPEGYSVSREKKERFSLILESASTNQTSMYLCASSSSGILPIRETQYFGPGTRLLVL.

This chain connects TRBV5-1 to TRBJ1-4, with 7 bases that match TRBD1. The CDR3 contains 14 residues. J lost 5 bases, V lost 3 bases, and 4 bases had no gene match. Germline V gene sequence: CDR1 SGHRS, CDR2 YFSETQ. Written as DNA, the CDR3 is TGCGCCAGCAGCTCCGGGACAGTAAATGAAAAACTGTTTTTT. Its translation: CASSSGTVNEKLFF.

The V and J genes are TRBV5-4 and TRBJ2-1; 14 nucleotides line up with TRBD2. This CDR3 contains 15 residues. The germline V gene has CDR1 SGHNT and CDR2 YYREEE (reference sequence). V dropped 0 bases and J dropped 8; count of bases not matched to a gene: 1. For the CDR3, the DNA is TGTGCCAGCAGCTTGGCGGGACTAGCGGGAGATGAGCAGTTCTTC. Amino acid sequence: CASSLAGLAGDEQFF.

The chain employs TRBV28 and TRBJ1-5, with TRBD1 identical over 8 bases. The CDR3 sequence is 16 residues long. V lost 6 bases and J lost 0; bases outside the gene matches: 7. The germline V gene has CDR1 MDHEN and CDR2 SYDVKM. CDR3 in amino acids: CASRPPGGPSNQPQHF. The CDR3 region has the DNA TGTGCCAGCAGGCCTCCAGGGGGCCCTAGCAATCAGCCCCAGCATTTT.

The chain uses TRBV7-8 and TRBJ1-5; 9 bases fit TRBD1. Germline trimming cut 1 base from V and 0 bases from J; bases unmatched to any gene: 19. This CDR3 is 22 amino acids long. Germline V gene sequence: CDR1 SGHVS, CDR2 FQNEAQ. CDR3 coding DNA: TGTGCCAGCAGCTTAGAAGTGTTTAGGTTACAGGGGGCCCGTTATAGCAATCAGCCCCAGCATTTT. As protein: CASSLEVFRLQGARYSNQPQHF.

V usage is TRBV4-3 and J usage is TRBJ2-1; D is possibly TRBD2 (6 bases). V lost 2 bases, J lost 4 bases, and 18 bases lay in between. CDR1 is LGHNA and CDR2 is YSLEER in the germline V gene. This CDR3 is 17 amino acids long. For the CDR3, the DNA is TGCGCCAGCAGCCAAACAGCGGGTCCACCTCTTTACAATGAGCAGTTCTTC. It yields the protein CASSQTAGPPLYNEQFF.

This clone has only a few counts. The chain couples TRBV28 to TRBJ1-5; TRBD1 matches 8 bases. CDR3 length equals 15 residues. Trimming cost V 5 bases and J 6 bases; bases outside gene matches: 9. CDR1 and CDR2 from the germline V gene are MDHEN and SYDVKM. CDR3 sequence: CASSVITGGGQPQHF. For the CDR3, the DNA is TGTGCCAGCAGTGTAATTACAGGGGGGGGTCAGCCCCAGCATTTT.

The chain employs TRBV5-1 and TRBJ1-2; 9 bases are shared with TRBD1. Trimming removed 0 bases from V and 8 bases from J; junction bases left unmatched: 5. The CDR3 covers 14 residues. Germline CDR1 SGHRS, CDR2 YFSETQ. CDR3 amino acids: CASSLGTGGSGYTF. The CDR3 DNA reads TGCGCCAGCAGCTTGGGTACAGGGGGCTCCGGCTACACCTTC.

The chain employs TRBV5-1 and TRBJ2-5, with TRBD2 matching over 7 bases. The V and J ends lost 5 bases and 2 bases, in that order; junction bases with no gene match: 12. The CDR3 is made up of 16 amino acids. Germline V gene data show CDR1 as SGHRS and CDR2 as YFSETQ. The CDR3 bases are TGCGCCAGCAGGCACATCCTTGGGCGGGAGCAAGAGACCCAGTACTTC. This gives the protein CASRHILGREQETQYF.

The CDR3 DNA reads as TGTGCCAGTCAGCGGACAGGGGGCTCAGGCACACCCCTCCACTTT. Translation gives CASQRTGGSGTPLHF. The J gene is TRBJ1-6, the V gene TRBV19, with TRBD1 matching over 11 bases. The CDR3 runs 15 residues. Germline V gene data show CDR1 as LNHDA and CDR2 as SQIVND (reference sequence). Trimming at V came to 8 bases and at J to 11 bases, leaving 11 bases not matched to a gene.

This clone was seen just once. The CDR3 DNA follows: TGCGCCAGCAGCTTGGCGGGACAGGGAGTCACCGGGGAGCTGTTTTTT. Protein: CASSLAGQGVTGELFF. The chain uses TRBV5-1 and TRBJ2-2; 9 bases are shared with TRBD1. With 0 bases clipped from V and 4 bases from J, the junction kept 4 bases outside the gene matches. This CDR3 region has 16 residues. Looked up from germline, CDR1 is SGHRS and CDR2 is YFSETQ.